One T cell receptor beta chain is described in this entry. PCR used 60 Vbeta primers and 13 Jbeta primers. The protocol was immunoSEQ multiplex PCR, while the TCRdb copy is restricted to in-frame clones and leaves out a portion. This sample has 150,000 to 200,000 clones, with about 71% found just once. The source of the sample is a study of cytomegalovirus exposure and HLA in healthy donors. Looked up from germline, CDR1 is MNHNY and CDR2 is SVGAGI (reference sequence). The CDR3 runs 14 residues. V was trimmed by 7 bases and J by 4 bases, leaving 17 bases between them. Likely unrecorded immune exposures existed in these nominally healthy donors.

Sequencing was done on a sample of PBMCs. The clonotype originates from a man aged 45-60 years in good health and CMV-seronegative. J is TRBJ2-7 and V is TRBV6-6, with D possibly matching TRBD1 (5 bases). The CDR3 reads CASKSGQGIYEQYF. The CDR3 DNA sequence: TGTGCCAGCAAATCAGGACAAGGGATTTACGAGCAGTACTTC.